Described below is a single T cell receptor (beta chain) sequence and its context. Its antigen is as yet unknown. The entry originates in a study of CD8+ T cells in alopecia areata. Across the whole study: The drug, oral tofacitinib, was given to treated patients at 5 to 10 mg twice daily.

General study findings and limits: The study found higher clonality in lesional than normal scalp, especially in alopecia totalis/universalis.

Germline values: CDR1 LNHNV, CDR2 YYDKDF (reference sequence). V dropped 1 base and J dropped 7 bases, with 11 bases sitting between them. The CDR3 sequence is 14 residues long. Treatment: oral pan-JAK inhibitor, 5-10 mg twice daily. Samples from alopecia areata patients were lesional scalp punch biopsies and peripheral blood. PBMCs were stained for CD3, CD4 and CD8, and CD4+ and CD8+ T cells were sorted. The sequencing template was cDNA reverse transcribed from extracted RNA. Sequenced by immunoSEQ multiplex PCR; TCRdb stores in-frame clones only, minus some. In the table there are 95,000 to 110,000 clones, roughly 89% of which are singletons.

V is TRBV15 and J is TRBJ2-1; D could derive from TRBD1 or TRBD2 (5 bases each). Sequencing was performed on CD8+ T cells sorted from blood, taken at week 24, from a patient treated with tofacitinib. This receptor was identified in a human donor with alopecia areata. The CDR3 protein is CATSRGSEGNEQFF. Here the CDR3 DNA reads TGTGCCACCAGCAGAGGCAGCGAGGGGAATGAGCAGTTCTTC.